This TCR beta chain was observed in a study of metastatic and nonmetastatic thyroid tumors. About the study: Malignant thyroid and benign thyroid patients provided blood and tumor or nodule tissue whose repertoires were compared.

Judged by abundance, this clone is medium-sized (0.01 to 0.1%). Germline CDR1 and CDR2: LNHDA and SQIVND (reference sequence). The length of the CDR3 is 13 residues. V was shortened by 6 bases and J by 4 bases, with 12 bases between the two germline ends. There were no patients who had received any treatment before thyroid surgery. TCRdb re-called the PCR reads via MiXCR. The table lists about 16,000 clones, around 33% of them singletons. The specimen was tumor tissue. The receptor's source is a male donor with papillary thyroid cancer or a benign thyroid nodule (not recorded which). Some clones in this sample may be carry-over from other donors' samples. The gene calls are TRBV19 and TRBJ1-2; D gene unclear. The CDR3 region is CASRESRSYGYTF. The CDR3, as DNA: TGTGCCAGTAGGGAAAGCCGTAGCTATGGCTACACCTTC. The full variable domain, in which reference TRBV19 and TRBJ1-2 provide the parts outside the CDR3, is DGGITQSPKYLFRKEGQNVTLSCEQNLNHDAMYWYRQDPGQGLRLIYYSQIVNDFQKGDIAEGYSVSREKKESFPLTVTSAQKNPTAFYLCASRESRSYGYTFGSGTRLTVV.